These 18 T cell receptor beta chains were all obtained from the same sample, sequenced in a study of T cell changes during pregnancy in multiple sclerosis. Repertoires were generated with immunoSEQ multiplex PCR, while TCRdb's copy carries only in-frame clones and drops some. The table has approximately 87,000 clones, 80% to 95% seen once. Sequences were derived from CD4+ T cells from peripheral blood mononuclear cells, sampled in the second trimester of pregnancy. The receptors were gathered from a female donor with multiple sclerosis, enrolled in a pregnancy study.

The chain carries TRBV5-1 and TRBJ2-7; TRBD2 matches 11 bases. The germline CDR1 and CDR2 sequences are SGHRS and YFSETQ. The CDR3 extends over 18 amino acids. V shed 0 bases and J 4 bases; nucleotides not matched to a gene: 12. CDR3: CASSLAGSGRATRYEQYF. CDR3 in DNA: TGCGCCAGCAGCTTGGCTGGTAGCGGGAGGGCCACGAGGTACGAGCAGTACTTC.

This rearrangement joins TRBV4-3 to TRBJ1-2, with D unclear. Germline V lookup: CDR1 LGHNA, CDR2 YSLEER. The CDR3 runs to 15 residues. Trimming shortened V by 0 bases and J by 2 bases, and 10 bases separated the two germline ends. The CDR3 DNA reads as TGCGCCAGCAGCCAAGACGTTGGCAGGAACTATGGCTACACCTTC. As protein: CASSQDVGRNYGYTF.

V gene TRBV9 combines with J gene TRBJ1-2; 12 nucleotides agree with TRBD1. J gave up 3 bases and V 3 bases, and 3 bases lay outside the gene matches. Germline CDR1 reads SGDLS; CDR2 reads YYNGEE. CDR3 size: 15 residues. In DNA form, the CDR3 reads TGTGCCAGCAGCGCCGGGACAGGGGGCGACTATGGCTACACCTTC. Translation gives CASSAGTGGDYGYTF. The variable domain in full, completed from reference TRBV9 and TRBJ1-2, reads DSGVTQTPKHLITATGQRVTLRCSPRSGDLSVYWYQQSLDQGLQFLIQYYNGEERAKGNILERFSAQQFPDLHSELNLSSLELGDSALYFCASSAGTGGDYGYTFGSGTRLTVV.

CDR3 sequence: CASSPQGVAGELFF. CDR3 in DNA: TGCGCCAGCAGCCCCCAGGGGGTGGCCGGGGAGCTGTTTTTT. The rearrangement links TRBV4-1 to TRBJ2-2, with 7 bases that match TRBD1. This CDR3 is 14 amino acids long. The V gene end was trimmed by 4 bases and the J gene end by 6 bases; junction bases not matched to a gene: 5. Germline CDR1 reads MGHRA; CDR2 reads YSYEKL.

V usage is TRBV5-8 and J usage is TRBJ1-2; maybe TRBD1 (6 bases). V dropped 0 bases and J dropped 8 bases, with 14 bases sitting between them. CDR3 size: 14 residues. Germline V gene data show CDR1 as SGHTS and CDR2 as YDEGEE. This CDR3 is CASSLGGRPGGYTF. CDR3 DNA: TGTGCCAGCAGCTTGGGGGGGCGTCCGGGAGGCTACACCTTC.

CDR3 DNA sequence: TGCGCCAGCAGCCCGCTAGGGGTCCCCTCCTACAATGAGCAGTTCTTC. It encodes CASSPLGVPSYNEQFF. The chain links TRBV5-1 to TRBJ2-1; tentatively, D is TRBD1 (5 bases). In germline, CDR1 is SGHRS, CDR2 YFSETQ. CDR3 length equals 16 residues. Deletions cut 4 bases from V and 0 bases from J, with 14 bases between.

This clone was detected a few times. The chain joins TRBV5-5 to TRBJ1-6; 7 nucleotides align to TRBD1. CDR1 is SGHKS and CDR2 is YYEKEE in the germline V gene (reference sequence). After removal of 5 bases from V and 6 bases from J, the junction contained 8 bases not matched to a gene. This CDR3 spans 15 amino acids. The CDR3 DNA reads TGTGCCAGCAGTACCGAGGGGGCGCGTAATTCACCCCTCCACTTT. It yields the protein CASSTEGARNSPLHF. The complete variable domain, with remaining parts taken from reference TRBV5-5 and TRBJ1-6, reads DAGVTQSPTHLIKTRGQQVTLRCSPISGHKSVSWYQQVLGQGPQFIFQYYEKEERGRGNFPDRFSARQFPNYSSELNVNALLLGDSALYLCASSTEGARNSPLHFGNGTRLTVT.

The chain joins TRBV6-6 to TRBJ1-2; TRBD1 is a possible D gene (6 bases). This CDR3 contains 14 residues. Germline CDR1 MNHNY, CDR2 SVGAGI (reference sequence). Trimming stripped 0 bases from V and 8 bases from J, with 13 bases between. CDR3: CASSYSDRLGGYTF. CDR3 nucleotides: TGTGCCAGCAGTTACTCCGACAGGTTGGGCGGCTACACCTTC.

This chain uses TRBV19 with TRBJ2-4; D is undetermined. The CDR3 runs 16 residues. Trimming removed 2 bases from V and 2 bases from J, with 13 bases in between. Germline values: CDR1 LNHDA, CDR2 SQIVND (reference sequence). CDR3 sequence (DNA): TGTGCCAGTAGTATACAGACCACACTACCCAAAAACATTCAGTACTTC. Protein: CASSIQTTLPKNIQYF.

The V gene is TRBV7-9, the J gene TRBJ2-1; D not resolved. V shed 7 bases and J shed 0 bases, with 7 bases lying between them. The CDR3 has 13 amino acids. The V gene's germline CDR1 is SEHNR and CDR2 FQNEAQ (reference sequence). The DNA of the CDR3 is TGTGCCAGCACATCCATCTCCTACAATGAGCAGTTCTTC. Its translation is CASTSISYNEQFF.

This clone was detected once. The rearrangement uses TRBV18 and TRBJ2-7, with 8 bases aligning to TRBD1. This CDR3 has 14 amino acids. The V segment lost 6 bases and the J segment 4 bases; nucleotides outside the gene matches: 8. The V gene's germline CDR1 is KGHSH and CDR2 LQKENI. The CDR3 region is CASSAGTGRYEQYF. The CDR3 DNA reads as TGTGCCAGCTCGGCCGGGACAGGTCGATACGAGCAGTACTTC.

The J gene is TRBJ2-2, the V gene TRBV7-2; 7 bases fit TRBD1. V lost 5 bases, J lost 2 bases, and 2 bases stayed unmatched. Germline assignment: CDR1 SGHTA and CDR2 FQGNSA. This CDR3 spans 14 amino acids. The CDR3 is CASSRDSNTGELFF. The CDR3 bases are TGTGCCAGCAGCCGGGACAGTAACACCGGGGAGCTGTTTTTT.

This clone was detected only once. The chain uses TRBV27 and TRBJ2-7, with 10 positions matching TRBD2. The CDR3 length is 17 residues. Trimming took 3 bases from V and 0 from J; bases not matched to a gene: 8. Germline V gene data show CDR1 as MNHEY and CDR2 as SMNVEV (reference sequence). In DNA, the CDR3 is TGTGCCAGCAGTTTTCTAGCGGGAGAAGCTAGCTCCTACGAGCAGTACTTC. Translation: CASSFLAGEASSYEQYF.

The CDR3 DNA reads as TGTGCCAGCAGTGAAGGTGAGAATGGCTACACCTTC. It codes for CASSEGENGYTF. The genes are TRBV6-1 and TRBJ1-2; no clear D. Germline CDR1 MNHNS, CDR2 SASEGT. This CDR3 contains 12 residues. The ends were cut back, 1 base at V and 6 bases at J, with 6 bases in the middle.

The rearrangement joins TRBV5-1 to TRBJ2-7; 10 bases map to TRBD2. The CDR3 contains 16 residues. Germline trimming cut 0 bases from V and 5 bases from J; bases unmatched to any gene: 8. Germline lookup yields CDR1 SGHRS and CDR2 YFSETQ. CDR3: CASSLGASGSFDEQYF. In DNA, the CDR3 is TGCGCCAGCAGCTTGGGGGCTAGCGGGAGTTTCGACGAGCAGTACTTC.

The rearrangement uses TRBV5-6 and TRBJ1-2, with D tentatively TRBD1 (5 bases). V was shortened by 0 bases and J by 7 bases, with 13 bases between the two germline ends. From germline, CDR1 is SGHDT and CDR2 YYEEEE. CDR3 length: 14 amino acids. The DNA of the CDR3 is TGTGCCAGCAGCTTGGCAGGGAGGGGAAGTGGCTACACCTTC. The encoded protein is CASSLAGRGSGYTF.

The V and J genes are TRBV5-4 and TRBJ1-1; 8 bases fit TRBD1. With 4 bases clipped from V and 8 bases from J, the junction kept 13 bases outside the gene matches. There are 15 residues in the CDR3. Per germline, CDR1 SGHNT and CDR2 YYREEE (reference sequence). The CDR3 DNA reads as TGTGCCAGCAGCGACCTCGACAGGGGATTTGGGGAAGCTTTCTTT. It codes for CASSDLDRGFGEAFF.

CDR3 amino acids: CASSLTNSNQPQHF. CDR3 in DNA: TGTGCCAGCAGTTTGACTAATAGCAATCAGCCCCAGCATTTT. The chain uses TRBV27 and TRBJ1-5; no clear D. The CDR3 has 14 amino acids. V was pared by 3 bases and J by 0 bases, with 6 bases between. Germline V lookup: CDR1 MNHEY, CDR2 SMNVEV (reference sequence).